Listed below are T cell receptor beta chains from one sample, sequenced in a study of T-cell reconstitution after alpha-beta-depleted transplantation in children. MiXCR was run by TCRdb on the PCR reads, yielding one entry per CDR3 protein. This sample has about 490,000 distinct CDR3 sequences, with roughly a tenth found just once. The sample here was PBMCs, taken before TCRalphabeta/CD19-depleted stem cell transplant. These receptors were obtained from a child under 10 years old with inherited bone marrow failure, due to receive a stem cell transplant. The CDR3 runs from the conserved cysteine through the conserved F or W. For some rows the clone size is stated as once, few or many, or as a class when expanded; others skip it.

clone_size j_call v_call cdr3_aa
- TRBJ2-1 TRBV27 CASSLFWDSFNEQFF
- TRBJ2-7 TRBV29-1 CSVQTVEQYF
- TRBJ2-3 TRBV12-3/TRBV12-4 CASPSGPDASTDTQYF
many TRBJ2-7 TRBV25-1 CASSGPFWTGIHEQYF
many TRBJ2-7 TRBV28 CASNLGDRALGEQYF
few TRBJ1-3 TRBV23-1 CASSQSRRDSGNTIYF
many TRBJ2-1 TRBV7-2 CASSRTGTRYNEQFF
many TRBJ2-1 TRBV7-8 CASSLEVRAAYNEQFF
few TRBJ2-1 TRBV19 CASSLAGHLPHEQFF
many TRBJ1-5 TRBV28 CASSLSGGDNQPQHF
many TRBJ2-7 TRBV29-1 CSVEDRDPYEQYF
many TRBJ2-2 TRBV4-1 CASSPNGQGPPTGELFF
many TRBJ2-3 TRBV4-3 CASSQDIADTQYF
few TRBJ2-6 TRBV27 CASSLGPKAGANVLTF
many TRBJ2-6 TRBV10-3 CAISPPGSGANVLTF
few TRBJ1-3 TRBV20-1 CSVVGADSGNTIYF
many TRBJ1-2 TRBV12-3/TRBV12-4 CASSSDQTAHYGYTF
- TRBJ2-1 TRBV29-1 CSASRGAGGNDQFF
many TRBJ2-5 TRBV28 CASRQPGQGIGETQYF
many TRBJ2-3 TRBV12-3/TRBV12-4 CASSFDGTVPTDTQYF
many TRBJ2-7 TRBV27 CASSFGGSPYEQYF
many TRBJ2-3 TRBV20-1 CSAREMAGSGDTQYF
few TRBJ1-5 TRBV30 CAWSADSNQPQHF
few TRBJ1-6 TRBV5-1 CASSFEAGAASPLHF
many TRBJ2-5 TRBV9 CASRGLAEETQYF
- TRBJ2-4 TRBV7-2 CASSAEPGAKNIQYF
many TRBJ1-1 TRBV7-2 CASSLSPGARSTEAFF
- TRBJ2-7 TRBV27 CASRWLQCPGSYEQYF
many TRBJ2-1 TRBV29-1 CSVDHGRGDNEQFF
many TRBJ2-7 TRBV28 CASKYERISYEQYF
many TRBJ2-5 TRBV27 CAIPRVGQETQYF
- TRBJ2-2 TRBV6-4 CASSPGWDAGELFF
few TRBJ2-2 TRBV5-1 CASSDRLAGTGELFF
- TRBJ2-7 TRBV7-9 CASSLVQTSYEQYF
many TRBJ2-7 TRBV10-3 CAISDQGAESSYEQYF
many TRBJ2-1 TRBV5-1 CASSFVSGANNEQFF
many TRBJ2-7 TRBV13 CASSPEAGEHEQYF
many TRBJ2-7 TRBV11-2 CASSHQGPIEQYF
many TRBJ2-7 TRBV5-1 CASIFRAGAVYEQYF
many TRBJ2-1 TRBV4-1 CASSQTWDFLNEQFF
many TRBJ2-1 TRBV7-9 CASSEIAGGQHEQFF
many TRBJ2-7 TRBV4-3 CAAKGRPSSYEQYF